The 26 T cell receptor beta chains reported below all come from one sample, sequenced in a study of cytomegalovirus exposure and HLA in healthy donors. The study ran its PCR with 60 Vbeta and 13 Jbeta primers. Assay: immunoSEQ multiplex PCR; the TCRdb copy retains only in-frame clones and omits some. This table holds about 200,000 clones, around 80% found once. Source material: PBMCs. The receptor set was obtained from a boy between 2 and 10 years old in good health and CMV-seronegative.

The table lists this clone with a count of one. The chain is built from TRBV5-4 and TRBJ1-2, with D possibly matching TRBD1 (5 bases). Germline V gene sequence: CDR1 SGHNT, CDR2 YYREEE (reference sequence). Between the trimmed V and J ends, which lost 0 bases and 0 bases, there was a span of 15 bases. This CDR3 contains 17 residues. The CDR3 sequence: CASSLEGAPGANYGYTF. The CDR3 bases are TGTGCCAGCAGCTTGGAAGGGGCCCCGGGGGCTAACTATGGCTACACCTTC.

Only one count was recorded for this clone. V is TRBV10-3 and J is TRBJ2-3; tentative D call: TRBD2 (5 bases). The CDR3 length is 14 residues. V was pared by 2 bases and J by 5 bases, with 11 bases between. Germline CDR1 is ENHRY and CDR2 is SYGVKD. In nucleotides, the CDR3 is TGTGCCATCAGTGAGGATATAGCGTTAGATACGCAGTATTTT. The encoded protein is CAISEDIALDTQYF.

In this sample, this clone turned up a few times. The gene calls are TRBV5-6 and TRBJ2-7, with 8 bases that match TRBD1. V lost 0 bases and J lost 4; bases outside the gene matches: 3. CDR1 and CDR2 from the germline V gene are SGHDT and YYEEEE. This CDR3 is built from 14 residues. Written as DNA, the CDR3 is TGTGCCAGCAGCTTGGGACAGGGGAAGTACGAGCAGTACTTC. Translation gives CASSLGQGKYEQYF.

The CDR3 nucleotides are TGTGCCAGCAGCTTTTCGGCGGGAGAGGTAGTCACCGGGGAGCTGTTTTTT. Its protein product is CASSFSAGEVVTGELFF. This rearrangement joins TRBV5-4 to TRBJ2-2; 7 bases map to TRBD2. CDR1 is SGHNT, CDR2 YYREEE, per germline (reference sequence). The CDR3 is 17 residues long. V trimming: 2 bases; J trimming: 4 bases; junction bases outside the gene matches: 11.

The chain recombines TRBV30 with TRBJ2-1, with TRBD2 as a possible D gene (5 bases). V was trimmed by 0 bases and J by 6 bases, leaving 15 bases between them. There are 15 residues in the CDR3. Germline-derived CDR1 and CDR2 are GTSNPN and SVGIG (reference sequence). The CDR3 loop reads CAWSVALGSLNEQFF. CDR3 coding DNA: TGTGCCTGGAGTGTAGCACTAGGGAGCCTCAATGAGCAGTTCTTC.

The V and J genes are TRBV10-3 and TRBJ2-2; 8 bases fit TRBD2. The length of the CDR3 is 17 residues. Germline loops: CDR1 ENHRY, CDR2 SYGVKD. J lost 0 bases, V lost 10 bases, and 13 bases had no gene match. CDR3 DNA: TGTGCCACCCGCGGTGCGGGGGGCCGCGCGAACACCGGGGAGCTGTTTTTT. Protein sequence: CATRGAGGRANTGELFF.

Worth noting for this clone: A read error may account for a junction end that differs from germline. The V call is TRBV6-1, the J call TRBJ1-5; possible D gene TRBD1, 6 bases. This CDR3 region has 15 residues. Per the germline V gene, CDR1 is MNHNS and CDR2 is SASEGT. The CDR3 reads CASREEGGGNQPQHF. The CDR3 DNA reads as TGTGCCAGCAGGGAAGAGGGGGGGGGTAACCAGCCCCAGCATTTT.

The V call is TRBV27, the J call TRBJ1-2; maybe TRBD1 (6 bases). CDR1 MNHEY and CDR2 SMNVEV come from the germline V gene (reference sequence). CDR3 length: 16 residues. Trimming took off 2 bases at V and 3 bases at J, with 16 bases between the two ends. The CDR3 bases are TGTGCCAGCAGTTTAAGGGTTGGGGGCGCGGACTATGGCTACACCTTC. This gives the protein CASSLRVGGADYGYTF.

This clone was detected a few times. This chain connects TRBV11-2 to TRBJ2-3, with 12 bases lining up with TRBD1. The CDR3 has 16 residues. Germline V lookup: CDR1 SGHAT, CDR2 FQNNGV. V was pared by 5 bases and J by 3 bases, with 6 bases of the junction left unmatched. The CDR3 loop is CASSRAGQGATDTQYF. The CDR3 DNA sequence: TGTGCCAGCAGCCGCGCGGGACAGGGGGCTACAGATACGCAGTATTTT.

The rearrangement joins TRBV29-1 to TRBJ2-5; 9 positions agree with TRBD1. Germline V gene data show CDR1 as SQVTM and CDR2 as ANQGSEA. V trimming: 7 bases; J trimming: 5 bases; junction bases outside the gene matches: 8. This CDR3 is 13 amino acids long. The CDR3 nucleotides read TGCAGCGGCAGGACAGGGGTAGGGGAGACCCAGTACTTC. Translation gives CSGRTGVGETQYF.

CDR3 sequence: CASSAPGGGMNTEAFF. The DNA for the CDR3 is TGTGCCAGCAGTGCCCCTGGGGGGGGGATGAACACTGAAGCTTTCTTT. The gene calls are TRBV6-1 and TRBJ1-1; D is possibly TRBD1 (5 bases). The CDR3 covers 16 residues. The germline V gene has CDR1 MNHNS and CDR2 SASEGT. The V and J ends lost 4 bases and 0 bases respectively, with 15 bases between them.

V usage is TRBV5-8 and J usage is TRBJ1-1; 9 bases are shared with TRBD1. Trimming cost V 4 bases and J 3 bases; bases outside gene matches: 4. Germline V CDR1 and CDR2: SGHTS, YDEGEE. The CDR3 length is 14 residues. This CDR3 is CASSVTGGDTEAFF. The CDR3 DNA sequence: TGTGCCAGCAGCGTGACAGGGGGTGACACTGAAGCTTTCTTT.

The gene calls are TRBV13 and TRBJ2-1; D is ambiguous. Germline CDR1 reads PRHDT; CDR2 reads FYEKMQ (reference sequence). The CDR3 has 15 amino acids. With 3 bases removed from V and 0 bases from J, the gap between germline ends came to 9 bases. The CDR3, as DNA: TGTGCCAGCAGCTTTGCCTGGAGCTCCTACAATGAGCAGTTCTTC. Amino acid sequence: CASSFAWSSYNEQFF.

This sequence joins TRBV27 and TRBJ2-1; TRBD2 aligns across 7 bases. The CDR3 length is 15 residues. V shed 3 bases and J 1 base; nucleotides not matched to a gene: 3. In germline, CDR1 is MNHEY, CDR2 SMNVEV (reference sequence). CDR3 loop: CASSFAGVSYNEQFF. Here the CDR3 DNA reads TGTGCCAGCAGTTTTGCGGGGGTGTCCTACAATGAGCAGTTCTTC.

This chain links TRBV7-9 with TRBJ2-5; D might be TRBD1 (6 bases). Germline V gene lookup returns CDR1 SEHNR and CDR2 FQNEAQ (reference sequence). V was shortened by 5 bases and J by 4 bases, with 17 bases between the two germline ends. This CDR3 region has 15 residues. The CDR3 DNA reads as TGTGCCAGCAGCGCCGCCAACAGGGCAGGAGAGACCCAGTACTTC. Encoded protein: CASSAANRAGETQYF.

This clone was seen a handful of times. The V gene is TRBV5-5, the J gene TRBJ1-1; D gene uncertain. V shed 3 bases and J shed 0 bases, with 15 bases lying between them. This CDR3 contains 16 residues. The germline V gene encodes CDR1 SGHKS and CDR2 YYEKEE (reference sequence). In DNA, the CDR3 is TGTGCCAGCAGCTCGATCCACGGGTCATTGAACACTGAAGCTTTCTTT. Its translation: CASSSIHGSLNTEAFF.

V usage is TRBV6-1 and J usage is TRBJ2-2; a possible D gene is TRBD2 (7 bases). Deletions cut 6 bases from V and 2 bases from J, with 10 bases between. Germline V CDR1 and CDR2: MNHNS, SASEGT. There are 14 residues in the CDR3. The CDR3 DNA reads TGTGCCAGCAGGGGGGGGCGCAACACCGGGGAGCTGTTTTTT. It translates to CASRGGRNTGELFF.

The chain uses TRBV6-4 and TRBJ1-1; D ambiguous. V was clipped by 0 bases and J by 5 bases, with 7 bases between them. The germline V gene encodes CDR1 MRHNA and CDR2 SNTAGT. This CDR3 is 13 amino acids long. In DNA form, the CDR3 reads TGTGCCAGCAGTGACTCACGCGGGACTGAAGCTTTCTTT. Protein product: CASSDSRGTEAFF.

The rearrangement links TRBV30 to TRBJ1-2; 9 bases are shared with TRBD1. The CDR3 is 15 amino acids. The trim removed 6 bases at V and 4 bases at J, leaving 12 bases unmatched. The germline gives CDR1 GTSNPN, CDR2 SVGIG (reference sequence). CDR3 residues: CACTSPGQGSYGYTF. CDR3 nucleotide sequence: TGTGCCTGCACCTCTCCGGGACAGGGTAGCTATGGCTACACCTTC.

The gene calls are TRBV5-1 and TRBJ2-1; 9 bases align to TRBD2. Trimming at V came to 2 bases and at J to 2 bases, leaving 8 bases not matched to a gene. This CDR3 region has 17 residues. CDR1 and CDR2 (germline): SGHRS, YFSETQ. The chain's CDR3 is CASSFLLSGSPYNEQFF. The DNA of the CDR3 is TGCGCCAGCAGCTTCTTGCTTAGCGGGAGCCCCTACAATGAGCAGTTCTTC.

The chain carries TRBV14 and TRBJ1-1; 10 bases map to TRBD1. CDR1 and CDR2 from the germline V gene are SGHDN and FVKESK. Trimming took 5 bases from V and 1 from J; bases not matched to a gene: 4. This CDR3 comprises 15 residues. This CDR3 reads CASSTWTGGNTEAFF. CDR3 DNA sequence: TGTGCCAGCAGCACCTGGACAGGGGGGAACACTGAAGCTTTCTTT. Together with reference TRBV14 and TRBJ1-1, the CDR3 gives the full variable domain: EAGVTQFPSHSVIEKGQTVTLRCDPISGHDNLYWYRRVMGKEIKFLLHFVKESKQDESGMPNNRFLAERTGGTYSTLKVQPAELEDSGVYFCASSTWTGGNTEAFFGQGTRLTVV.

V gene TRBV7-9 combines with J gene TRBJ2-5; 8 nucleotides match TRBD2. V gave up 2 bases and J gave up 5 bases; unmatched junction bases: 7. CDR1 and CDR2 from the germline V gene are SEHNR and FQNEAQ (reference sequence). This CDR3 region has 15 residues. The CDR3 DNA follows: TGTGCCAGCAGCTTAAGCGGGGGATTCGGGGAGACCCAGTACTTC. It is translated as CASSLSGGFGETQYF.

This sequence joins TRBV7-9 and TRBJ2-1; possible D gene TRBD1, 5 bases. CDR3 length: 15 amino acids. The germline gives CDR1 SEHNR, CDR2 FQNEAQ (reference sequence). V lost 4 bases to trimming and J lost 7 bases, with 17 bases between them. This CDR3 is CASSSLGLTQNEQFF. The CDR3 region has the DNA TGTGCCAGCAGCTCCCTGGGGCTAACCCAAAATGAGCAGTTCTTC. Using reference TRBV7-9 and TRBJ2-1 for the parts outside the CDR3, the full variable domain is DTGVSQNPRHKITKRGQNVTFRCDPISEHNRLYWYRQTLGQGPEFLTYFQNEAQLEKSRLLSDRFSAERPKGSFSTLEIQRTEQGDSAMYLCASSSLGLTQNEQFFGPGTRLTVL.

This clone occurred once. V usage is TRBV27 and J usage is TRBJ1-2; 10 nucleotides align to TRBD1. Losses at the gene ends were 6 bases for V and 2 bases for J; bases not matched to a gene: 6. Per germline, CDR1 MNHEY and CDR2 SMNVEV (reference sequence). The CDR3 loop spans 15 amino acids. CDR3 nucleotides: TGTGCCAGCAGGGACAGGGGGGCAGCGAACTATGGCTACACCTTC. Translated, it gives CASRDRGAANYGYTF.

The chain combines TRBV6-6 with TRBJ2-2; D gene uncertain. In germline, CDR1 is MNHNY, CDR2 SVGAGI (reference sequence). The CDR3 spans 16 residues. With 2 bases removed from V and 0 bases from J, the gap between germline ends came to 10 bases. DNA of the CDR3: TGTGCCAGCAGTTACCTCTGGAGTGCGAACACCGGGGAGCTGTTTTTT. It codes for CASSYLWSANTGELFF.

The chain has TRBV6-6 and TRBJ2-2, with TRBD2 as a possible D gene (6 bases). This CDR3 comprises 14 residues. Germline V CDR1 and CDR2: MNHNY, SVGAGI (reference sequence). The germline V and J ends were trimmed by 4 bases and 7 bases, with 13 bases remaining between them. The CDR3 loop is CASSFGGLSGELFF. In nucleotides, the CDR3 is TGTGCCAGCAGTTTTGGGGGGTTAAGCGGGGAGCTGTTTTTT.